The rows below give T cell receptor beta chains drawn from one sample of a study of blood T cell repertoires in COVID-19. Profiling relied on immunoSEQ multiplex PCR, and the TCRdb table lists in-frame clones only, not all of them. Of a few hundred thousand clones in the sample, around 90% were seen once. The sample consisted of PBMCs or T cells enriched from blood (not recorded which). Every receptor here comes from a woman aged 25 to 45 who had recovered from COVID-19. Both conserved end residues are trimmed from each CDR3.

TRBJ2-1,TRBV3-1/TRBV3-2,ASSQGTGGHPLQYNEQF
TRBJ1-2,TRBV29-1,SAVQGNYGYT
TRBJ1-6,TRBV27,ASATTGGNSPLH
TRBJ1-1,TRBV5-1,ASSLAGGAGENTEAF
TRBJ2-3,TRBV18,ASSPSTDTQY
TRBJ2-1,TRBV4-1,ASSQGPPWERGDEQF
TRBJ1-4,TRBV2,ASSRDRGNEKLF
TRBJ1-2,TRBV28,ASTLTGGISAGYT
TRBJ2-7,TRBV19,ASGDPLAGPSYEQY
TRBJ2-5,TRBV3-1/TRBV3-2,ASSQDGHPKETQY
TRBJ2-5,TRBV6-5,ATYRETQY
TRBJ2-7,TRBV4-1,ASSHRAPDEQY
TRBJ1-1,TRBV19,ASKRGGPMNTEAF
TRBJ2-2,TRBV11-3,ASRGASGRPGELF
TRBJ1-2,TRBV15,ATSWAETNYGYT
TRBJ2-3,TRBV5-1,ASSSIMGTGTDTQY
TRBJ1-2,TRBV19,ASSTQQETNYGYT
TRBJ1-2,TRBV9,ASSPRDWSNYGYT
TRBJ1-3,TRBV6-5,ASRRRQGWVNTIY
TRBJ1-2,TRBV29-1,SVDRAGKNYGYT
TRBJ2-7,TRBV3-1/TRBV3-2,ARAPVPEPYEQY
TRBJ1-1,TRBV19,VSRSNTEAF
TRBJ2-7,TRBV4-3,ASSHRAGRHEQY
TRBJ1-2,TRBV5-1,ASSLRQGAPGGYT
TRBJ2-7,TRBV30,AWSVLAGSYEQY
TRBJ2-7,TRBV27,ASSRSSGEHREQY
TRBJ1-2,TRBV7-2,ASSLVQGLDYGYT
TRBJ1-4,TRBV6-5,ASSRGRVNEKLF
TRBJ1-1,TRBV29-1,SVGTGGDHTEAF
TRBJ1-1,TRBV3-1/TRBV3-2,ASSFGQGNTEAF
TRBJ1-3,TRBV7-9,ASSLVRHGSGNTIY
TRBJ2-7,TRBV6-5,ASAPSGRTGEQY
TRBJ1-5,TRBV12-3/TRBV12-4,ASSLRGIQPQH
TRBJ2-2,TRBV19,ASRTSGGYTGELF